The rows below give T cell receptor beta chains drawn from one sample of a study of siplizumab effects on memory and regulatory T cells. The method was immunoSEQ multiplex PCR; TCRdb's version includes in-frame clones alone and lacks a portion of them. The table shows about 91,000 clones, with over 95% occurring only once. The sample taken for sequencing was naive CD4+ T cells sorted from blood. The origin of the receptors is a human donor in good health. CDR3s include the opening cysteine and the closing phenylalanine or tryptophan. D genes are given only for firm matches. Expanded clones get a size class; other rows say once, few or many, or leave the size out.

d_call clone_size j_call v_call cdr3_aa cdr3_nt
. . TRBJ1-2 TRBV7-9 CASSLVAAYYGYTF TGTGCCAGCAGCTTAGTGGCCGCATACTATGGCTACACCTTC
TRBD1 once TRBJ2-7 TRBV4-1 CASSQGTGIRLREQYF TGCGCCAGCAGCCAAGGGACAGGGATAAGACTACGCGAGCAGTACTTC
. . TRBJ2-7 TRBV30 CAWSARQRPSYEQYF TGTGCCTGGAGCGCTCGACAGAGACCCTCCTACGAGCAGTACTTC
. . TRBJ2-3 TRBV7-3 CASSLRGPRLADTQYF TGTGCCAGCAGCTTAAGGGGCCCCCGGCTCGCAGATACGCAGTATTTT
. . TRBJ1-2 TRBV5-5 CASSPGSGASYGYTF TGTGCCAGCAGCCCCGGTTCAGGGGCTTCCTATGGCTACACCTTC
TRBD2 . TRBJ2-5 TRBV11-2 CASSSHLAGVGETQYF TGTGCCAGCAGCTCACATCTAGCGGGGGTAGGAGAGACCCAGTACTTC
TRBD2 . TRBJ2-1 TRBV6-6 CASLGTTNNEQFF TGTGCCAGCCTCGGGACTACAAACAATGAGCAGTTCTTC
. . TRBJ2-2 TRBV5-1 CASSLELAPTGELFF TGCGCCAGCAGCTTAGAACTAGCCCCCACCGGGGAGCTGTTTTTT
TRBD1 . TRBJ2-5 TRBV5-6 CASSPRGLYETQYF TGTGCCAGCAGCCCCAGGGGGCTCTATGAGACCCAGTACTTC
. once TRBJ1-1 TRBV29-1 CSLSGQGWFSTEAFF TGCAGCCTGTCCGGCCAGGGATGGTTCAGTACTGAAGCTTTCTTT
. . TRBJ2-3 TRBV7-3 CASSRVSGTDTQYF TGTGCCAGCAGCCGGGTTAGCGGCACAGATACGCAGTATTTT
. . TRBJ2-1 TRBV19 CASTTRGNEQFF TGTGCCAGTACCACAAGGGGCAATGAGCAGTTCTTC
. . TRBJ1-2 TRBV25-1 CASSDYGYTF TGTGCCAGCAGTGACTATGGCTACACCTTC
. . TRBJ1-4 TRBV29-1 CSVEPNEKLFF TGCAGCGTTGAACCTAATGAAAAACTGTTTTTT
. . TRBJ1-4 TRBV19 CASSIRQGLGNEKLFF TGTGCCAGTAGTATACGCCAGGGGCTCGGTAATGAAAAACTGTTTTTT
. . TRBJ1-1 TRBV6-5 CASRRFVTEAFF TGTGCCAGCAGGAGATTTGTCACTGAAGCTTTCTTT
. . TRBJ2-3 TRBV5-6 CASSGRTTDTQYF TGTGCCAGCAGCGGGCGAACCACAGATACGCAGTATTTT
TRBD2 . TRBJ2-2 TRBV11-3 CASSSAGGAGELFF TGTGCCAGCAGCTCGGCCGGGGGGGCCGGGGAGCTGTTTTTT
TRBD2 . TRBJ2-7 TRBV27 CASSFAGTSGYEQYF TGTGCCAGCAGTTTCGCGGGGACTAGCGGCTACGAGCAGTACTTC
. . TRBJ2-2 TRBV10-1 CASSPSTGELFF TGCGCCAGCAGTCCTAGCACCGGGGAGCTGTTTTTT
. . TRBJ2-7 TRBV18 CASSVAGSAEQYF TGTGCCAGCTCAGTGGCAGGGTCAGCCGAGCAGTACTTC
TRBD2 . TRBJ2-6 TRBV5-1 CASKGLAGVSGANVLTF TGCGCCAGCAAGGGTCTAGCGGGGGTGTCTGGGGCCAACGTCCTGACTTTC
. . TRBJ2-5 TRBV11-2 CASSFGSRAAVEMAQYF TGTGCCAGCAGCTTTGGGTCCCGGGCCGCGGTCGAGATGGCCCAGTACTTC
TRBD1 . TRBJ1-1 TRBV12-5 CASGDRQGNTEAFF TGTGCTAGTGGTGATCGACAGGGGAACACTGAAGCTTTCTTT
TRBD2 . TRBJ2-5 TRBV4-2 CASSQDGTSGGPGETQYF TGTGCCAGCAGCCAAGATGGGACTAGCGGGGGTCCCGGGGAGACCCAGTACTTC
. . TRBJ1-2 TRBV27 CASSFQGADGYTF TGTGCCAGCAGTTTTCAAGGGGCTGATGGCTACACCTTC
. once TRBJ2-7 TRBV18 CASSPLAGAAYEQYF TGTGCCAGCTCACCACTTGCGGGGGCGGCCTACGAGCAGTACTTC
. . TRBJ1-3 TRBV7-9 CASNRRGGISGNTIYF TGTGCCAGCAACCGCCGCGGTGGTATATCTGGAAACACCATATATTTT
. . TRBJ2-3 TRBV4-3 CASSRGGESTDTQYF TGCGCCAGCAGCCGCGGAGGGGAAAGCACAGATACGCAGTATTTT
. . TRBJ1-2 TRBV28 CASSLLFGGYTF TGTGCCAGCAGTTTATTATTTGGTGGCTACACCTTC
. . TRBJ1-6 TRBV27 CASSPRRGLALTPLHF TGTGCCAGCAGTCCCCGGCGGGGACTTGCCCTTACACCCCTCCACTTT